This T cell receptor (beta chain) was sequenced during a study of beta chain features in type 1 diabetes. General study points: Among patients, naive, central memory and Treg TCRB repertoires appeared more similar than among healthy donors. Resolution of whether HLA type affects TCRB rearrangement was not achieved here. In every one of the four CD4+ subsets, TCRB CDR3s were moderately but significantly shorter in Type 1 diabetes patients.

Sequencing targeted expressed TCRB transcripts, as all isolated RNA had been reverse transcribed. Generated by immunoSEQ multiplex PCR, the TCRdb table keeps only in-frame clones and is missing some. The sample shows about 340,000 clones, roughly 9% of them seen only once. Trimming cost V 5 bases and J 0 bases; bases outside gene matches: 3. Germline-derived CDR1 and CDR2 are MNHEY and SVGAGI. The CDR3 length is 15 residues. Turning to this clone: What it recognizes is unknown.

Cell sorting via CD45RO/CCR7/CD25/CD127/CD95/CD27 was performed to obtain CD4+ naive, central memory, regulatory and stem cell-like memory cells. The specimen sequenced was central memory CD4+ T cells from blood. The V gene is TRBV6-5, the J gene TRBJ2-7, with 11 bases lining up with TRBD2. The sequence derives from a man aged 25-45 years with type 1 diabetes. The DNA for the CDR3 is TGTGCCAGCAGTCCGGGACTAGCGGACTCCTACGAGCAGTACTTC. Translated, it gives CASSPGLADSYEQYF.